Listed here are 15 T cell receptor beta chains from one sample, sequenced in a study of tumor-infiltrating lymphocytes in primary liver carcinoma. Both blood RNA, taken from unsorted whole blood, and germline DNA were extracted. With around 500 ng total RNA as template and a constant-region primer, TCR beta cDNA was made. Library construction for TCR beta comprised three nested multiplex PCR rounds performed with slightly modified ARM-PCR. Investigators reported that the first two PCR rounds, at roughly 11 cycles each, used TRBV1-TRBV30 forward primers with a C-beta reverse primer. TCRdb itself ran the multiplex PCR reads through MiXCR, one entry per CDR3 protein. This sample has 320,000 or so distinct CDR3 sequences; 55% to 65% occur once, and the top ten carry roughly 9%. The sequenced sample consisted of peripheral blood. The receptors were gathered from a man between 40 and 49 years old with primary liver carcinoma and hepatitis B virus infection.

J is TRBJ2-3 and V is TRBV10-3; D gene uncertain. Germline loops: CDR1 ENHRY, CDR2 SYGVKD. The CDR3 is made up of 16 amino acids. Trimming took 6 bases from V and 4 from J, leaving 20 bases between them. The CDR3 here is CAISQGATLEADTQYF. The CDR3 DNA reads as TGTGCCATCAGCCAAGGAGCAACGCTTGAGGCAGATACGCAGTATTTT.

There are a few counts of this clonotype. This may arise from a read error, as a much more abundant clone is one base away. The chain has TRBV12-3 or TRBV12-4 and TRBJ2-6; D gene ambiguous. Trimming cost V 2 bases and J 3 bases, with 5 bases left between them. The CDR3 consists of 14 residues. The CDR3 coding sequence is TGTGCCAGCAGTTTATGGCATGGGGCCAACGTCCTGACTTTC. Translating it yields CASSLWHGANVLTF.

As to this clonotype: This may be a read error: a much more frequent sequence differs by one nucleotide. The V call is TRBV12-3 or TRBV12-4, the J call TRBJ2-3, with D perhaps TRBD1 (5 bases). Trimming shortened V by 5 bases and J by 1 base, and 10 bases separated the two germline ends. The CDR3 contains 14 residues. The DNA for the CDR3 is TGTGCCAGCAGTCCCACACAGGGCACAGATACGCAGTATTTT. As protein: CASSPTQGTDTQYF.

About this clonotype: At one end, the junction sequence differs from germline, possibly due to a read error. This sequence joins TRBV4-2 and TRBJ2-7, with D unclear. Germline CDR1 reads LGHNA; CDR2 reads YNFKEQ. CDR3 length: 13 amino acids. Written as DNA, the CDR3 is TGTGCCAGCAACCAAGGCGGCGTCTACGAGCACTACTTC. It encodes CASNQGGVYEHYF.

In the case of this clonotype: A read error may account for a junction end that differs from germline. V usage is TRBV5-4 and J usage is TRBJ1-5; D is unclear. Germline lookup yields CDR1 SGHNT and CDR2 YYREEE (reference sequence). CDR3 size: 13 residues. The CDR3 protein is CASSSGPDQLQHF. In DNA, the CDR3 is TGTGCCAGCAGTTCTGGACCTGATCAGCTCCAGCATTTT.

Remarks on this clonotype: A read error is possible here, since a much larger clone lies one base away. This chain connects TRBV4-3 to TRBJ1-2, with 8 positions matching TRBD1. Per germline, CDR1 LGHNA and CDR2 YSLEER. The J segment lost 4 bases and the V segment lost 7 bases, leaving 17 bases of the junction unmatched. The CDR3 runs 17 residues. DNA for the CDR3: TGCGCCAGCAACCAGGATTATCGACAGGGGCGGATCTATGGCTACACCTTC. Its protein product is CASNQDYRQGRIYGYTF.

The J gene is TRBJ2-7, the V gene TRBV11-1, with D perhaps matching TRBD1 or TRBD2 (6 bases each). V dropped 7 bases and J dropped 4 bases, with 20 bases sitting between them. Germline values: CDR1 SGHAT, CDR2 FQDESV (reference sequence). CDR3 length: 15 amino acids. The CDR3 region is CASTVGPGAIYEQYF. CDR3 DNA sequence: TGTGCCAGCACCGTGGGGCCGGGGGCGATATACGAGCAGTACTTC. Looking up the rest from reference TRBV11-1 and TRBJ2-7 gives the full variable domain: EAEVAQSPRYKITEKSQAVAFWCDPISGHATLYWYRQILGQGPELLVQFQDESVVDDSQLPKDRFSAERLKGVDSTLKIQPAELGDSAMYLCASTVGPGAIYEQYFGPGTRLTVT.

In the case of this clonotype: A clone one base away is much larger, so this may be a read error. This chain links TRBV6-1 with TRBJ2-5; maybe TRBD2 (6 bases). Per the germline V gene, CDR1 is MNHNS and CDR2 is SASEGT. The CDR3 has 14 residues. This CDR3 reads CASLPPGVQETRYF. CDR3 DNA sequence: TGTGCCAGCCTCCCCCCGGGGGTTCAAGAGACCCGGTACTTC.

Remarks on this clonotype: The CDR3 end shows no conserved phenylalanine or tryptophan, and so a read error is likely. This chain connects TRBV11-2 to TRBJ1-5; 8 bases agree with TRBD1. Germline V gene sequence: CDR1 SGHAT, CDR2 FQNNGV. CDR3 length: 15 residues. The CDR3 is CANSSDRGPNQPQHL. The CDR3 DNA reads TGTGCCAACAGCTCCGACAGGGGCCCTAATCAGCCCCAGCATCTT.

For this clonotype: Compared with germline, one end of the junction differs, possibly owing to a read error. This rearrangement joins TRBV5-5 to TRBJ2-7; D uncertain. Germline V lookup: CDR1 SGHKS, CDR2 YYEKEE (reference sequence). The CDR3 has 14 amino acids. The CDR3 coding sequence is TGTGCCTGCAGCTTGGATCACCTTCTCTACGAGCAGTACTTC. Encoded protein: CACSLDHLLYEQYF. The full variable domain, completed using reference TRBV5-5 and TRBJ2-7, is DAGVTQSPTHLIKTRGQQVTLRCSPISGHKSVSWYQQVLGQGPQFIFQYYEKEERGRGNFPDRFSARQFPNYSSELNVNALLLGDSALYLCACSLDHLLYEQYFGPGTRLTVT.

The gene calls are TRBV28 and TRBJ2-1; the D gene is possibly TRBD2 (5 bases). CDR3 length equals 17 residues. Germline V gene data show CDR1 as MDHEN and CDR2 as SYDVKM. Trimming cost V 3 bases and J 0 bases, with 15 bases left between them. The CDR3 loop is CASSFRSGPISYNEQFF. The CDR3 nucleotides are TGTGCCAGCAGTTTCCGAAGCGGACCGATCTCCTACAATGAGCAGTTCTTC.

Turning to this clonotype: A single base separates this from a much larger clone, so it may be a read error. J is TRBJ1-1 and V is TRBV12-3 or TRBV12-4; possibly TRBD1 for D (6 bases). The CDR3 is 13 residues long. The CDR3 DNA follows: TGTACCAGCAGATGGGGGGCGAACACTGAAGCTTTCTTT. It specifies CTSRWGANTEAFF.

Remarks on this clonotype: The conserved final phenylalanine or tryptophan is absent from the CDR3, which likely points to a read error. J is TRBJ2-3 and V is TRBV11-2; D is uncertain. Germline V lookup: CDR1 SGHAT, CDR2 FQNNGV. V lost 3 bases to trimming and J lost 2 bases, with 3 bases between them. CDR3 length: 12 residues. Written as DNA, the CDR3 is TGTGCCAGCAGCTTGCACACAGATACGCAGTATCTT. Translation: CASSLHTDTQYL.

About this clonotype itself: Just one base apart from a much larger clone, this may be a read error. The chain joins TRBV29-1 to TRBJ2-7; maybe TRBD1 (6 bases). The V and J ends lost 2 bases and 6 bases respectively, with 14 bases between them. CDR1 is SQVTM and CDR2 is ANQGSEA in the germline V gene. The CDR3 is made up of 13 amino acids. The CDR3 DNA follows: TGCAGCGTTGAATCTCGGGGACACGCCGAGCAGTACTTC. Amino acid sequence: CSVESRGHAEQYF.

A word on this clonotype: A much bigger clone sits one base away, suggesting this may be a read error. This likely comes from a read error, as the CDR3 has no conserved phenylalanine or tryptophan at its end. The chain employs TRBV12-3 or TRBV12-4 and TRBJ1-5, with a tentative D call TRBD1 (6 bases). Trimming cost V 5 bases and J 7 bases, with 12 bases left between them. The CDR3 has 13 residues. CDR3 sequence reads: CASSQGTNQPQHS. As DNA, the CDR3 is TGTGCCAGCAGTCAAGGGACAAACCAGCCCCAGCATTCT.